Here is one T cell receptor beta chain with its context. The antigen remains undetermined. The source of the sample is a study of PD-1 blockade in classical Hodgkin lymphoma. Study-level information: Each patient was given nivolumab 3 mg/kg through a vein every 2 weeks.

Stated time point: cycle 4 day 1 (C4D1), after less than 7 weeks of nivolumab. In every patient, relapse followed autologous stem cell transplantation, while exposure to brentuximab vedotin differed. Complete response, partial response or progressive disease constituted the best responses recorded. Broader study findings: Baseline diversity was lower in partial responders and progressors than complete responders. Relative to healthy donors, newly diagnosed patients reportedly had lower baseline TCR diversity, which was reported as lower still in relapsed/refractory patients.

The V and J ends lost 3 bases and 2 bases, in that order; junction bases with no gene match: 5. CDR1 MGHRA and CDR2 YSYEKL come from the germline V gene. This CDR3 contains 15 residues. TCRdb's table, derived via immunoSEQ multiplex PCR, lists solely in-frame clones and lacks some. The data show tens of thousands of clones, around four fifths seen once. Sample: peripheral blood mononuclear cells (PBMCs), taken before the fourth cycle of nivolumab. The genes are TRBV4-1 and TRBJ2-3; 7 nucleotides align to TRBD1. The sequence was obtained from a human donor with classical Hodgkin lymphoma. The CDR3 nucleotides read TGCGCCAGCAGCCACCGGGACAGCCACACAGATACGCAGTATTTT. This encodes CASSHRDSHTDTQYF.